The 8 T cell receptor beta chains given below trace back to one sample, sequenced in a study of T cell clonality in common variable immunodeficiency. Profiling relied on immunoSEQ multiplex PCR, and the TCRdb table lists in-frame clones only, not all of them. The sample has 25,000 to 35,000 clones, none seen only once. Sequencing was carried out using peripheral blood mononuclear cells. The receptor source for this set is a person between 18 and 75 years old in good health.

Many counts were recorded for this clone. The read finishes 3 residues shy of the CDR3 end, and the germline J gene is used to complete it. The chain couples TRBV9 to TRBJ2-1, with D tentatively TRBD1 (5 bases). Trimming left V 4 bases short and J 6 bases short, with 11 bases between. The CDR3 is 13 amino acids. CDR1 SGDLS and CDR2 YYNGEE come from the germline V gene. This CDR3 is CASSLVGPNEQFF. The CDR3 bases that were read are TGTGCCAGCAGCCTCGTGGGGCCCAATGAG. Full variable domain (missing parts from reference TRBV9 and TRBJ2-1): DSGVTQTPKHLITATGQRVTLRCSPRSGDLSVYWYQQSLDQGLQFLIQYYNGEERAKGNILERFSAQQFPDLHSELNLSSLELGDSALYFCASSLVGPNEQFFGPGTRLTVL.

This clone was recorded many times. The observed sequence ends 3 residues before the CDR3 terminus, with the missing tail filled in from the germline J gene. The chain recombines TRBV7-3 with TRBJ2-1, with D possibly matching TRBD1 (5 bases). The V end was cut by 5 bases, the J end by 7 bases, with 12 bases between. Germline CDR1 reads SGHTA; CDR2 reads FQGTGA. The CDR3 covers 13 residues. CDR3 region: CASSNRPGNEQFF. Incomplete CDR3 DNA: TGTGCCAGCAGCAACAGGCCTGGGAATGAG.

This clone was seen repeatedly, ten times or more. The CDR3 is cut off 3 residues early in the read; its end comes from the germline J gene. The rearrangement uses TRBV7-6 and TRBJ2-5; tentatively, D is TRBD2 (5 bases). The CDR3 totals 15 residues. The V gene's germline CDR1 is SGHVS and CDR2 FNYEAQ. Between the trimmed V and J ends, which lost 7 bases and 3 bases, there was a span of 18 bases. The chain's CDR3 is CASTPRSWREETQYF. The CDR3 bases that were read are TGTGCCAGCACCCCCCGGAGTTGGCGGGAAGAGACC.

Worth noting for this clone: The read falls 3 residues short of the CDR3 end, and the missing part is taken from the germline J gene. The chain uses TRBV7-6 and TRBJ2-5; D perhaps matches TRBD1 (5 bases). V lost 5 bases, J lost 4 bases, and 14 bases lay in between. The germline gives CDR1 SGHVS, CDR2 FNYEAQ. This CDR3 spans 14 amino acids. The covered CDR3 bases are TGTGCCAGCAGCCCAGGACCAAGGGGAGAGACC. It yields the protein CASSPGPRGET. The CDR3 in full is CASSPGPRGETQYF.

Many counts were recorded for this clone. The CDR3: CAWSVFPGGQGREKLFF. The sequenced CDR3 bases are TGTGCCTGGAGTGTATTCCCGGGCGGACAGGGGAGAGAAAAA. The chain uses TRBV30 and TRBJ1-4; 9 bases are a match to TRBD1. The read ends 3 residues shy of where the CDR3 ends; the end is completed using the germline J gene. This CDR3 is built from 17 residues. V lost 0 bases and J lost 8; bases outside the gene matches: 13. Germline V CDR1 and CDR2: GTSNPN, SVGIG (reference sequence).

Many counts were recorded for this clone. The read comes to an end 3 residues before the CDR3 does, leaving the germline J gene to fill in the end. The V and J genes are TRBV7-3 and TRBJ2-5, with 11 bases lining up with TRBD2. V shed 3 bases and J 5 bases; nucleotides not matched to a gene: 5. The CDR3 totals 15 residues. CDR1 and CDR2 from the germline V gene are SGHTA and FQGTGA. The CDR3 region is CASSFSGGAVETQYF. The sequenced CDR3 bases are TGTGCCAGCAGCTTTAGCGGGGGGGCCGTGGAGACC.

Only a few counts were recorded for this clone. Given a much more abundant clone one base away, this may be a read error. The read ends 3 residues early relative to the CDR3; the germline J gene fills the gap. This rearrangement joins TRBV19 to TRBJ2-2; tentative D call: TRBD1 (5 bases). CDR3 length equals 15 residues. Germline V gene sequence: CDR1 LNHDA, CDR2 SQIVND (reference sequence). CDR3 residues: CASSYTTANNEKLFF. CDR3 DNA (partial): TGTGCCAGTAGTTACACGACAGCCAATAATGAAAAG.

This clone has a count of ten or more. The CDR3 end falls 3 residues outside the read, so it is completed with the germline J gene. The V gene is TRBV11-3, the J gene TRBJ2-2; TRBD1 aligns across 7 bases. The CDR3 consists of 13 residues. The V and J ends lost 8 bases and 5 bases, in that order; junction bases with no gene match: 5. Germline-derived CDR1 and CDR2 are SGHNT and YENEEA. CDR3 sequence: CASGNRGTGELFF. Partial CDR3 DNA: TGTGCCAGCGGAAACAGGGGAACCGGGGAG.